This T cell receptor (beta chain) was obtained from a study of T cell repertoires and HLA-DP antigens. Primers targeted 54 TRBV and 13 TRBJ segments. TCRdb's copy holds only in-frame clones and misses some; the assay was immunoSEQ multiplex PCR. The sample consists of about 110,000 clones, around 92% of them appearing once. About this clone itself: Its antigen is currently unknown.

From germline, CDR1 is LGHNT and CDR2 FRNRAP. This CDR3 has 16 amino acids. Trimming took 3 bases from V and 2 from J, leaving 16 bases between them. This receptor was identified in a woman younger than 30 in good health and CMV-seronegative. The chain has TRBV12-5 and TRBJ1-1; no clear D gene. Sequencing input: CD4+ T cells from PBMCs. In DNA, the CDR3 is TGTGCTAGTGGTTTCAGAGCTCCCGGATACAACACTGAAGCTTTCTTT. This codes for CASGFRAPGYNTEAFF.